Below, one T cell receptor beta chain is given with its context. As yet, its antigen is unknown. This sample was included in a study of shared clonotypes between healthy human individuals. General study points: Owing to a small donor count, the genetic and exposure-history diversity represented was limited.

The CDR3 extends over 14 amino acids. CDR1 is SGHRS and CDR2 is YFSETQ in the germline V gene. The V gene end was trimmed by 0 bases and the J gene end by 5 bases; junction bases not matched to a gene: 3. Original processing methods: In the immunoSEQ data, sequences were junction-only and lacked quality scores, so filtering differed. The assay was immunoSEQ multiplex PCR, and TCRdb's table has in-frame clones only and misses some. The V and J calls and clone size come from that table; D and trimming were worked out from the DNA. There are 650,000 to 800,000 clones in the sample; 55% to 80% occur only once, and more than 1.5% lies in the top ten.

The sample taken for sequencing was memory CD4+ T cells sorted from blood. As for subset: CD45RA-negative fraction. The sequence derives from a woman younger than 45 in good health. J is TRBJ2-3 and V is TRBV5-1; 7 positions agree with TRBD2. In DNA form, the CDR3 reads TGCGCCAGCAGCTTGGGGGAGGGCATAGATACGCAGTATTTT. It yields the protein CASSLGEGIDTQYF.